This T cell receptor (beta chain) was recovered during a study of blood T cell repertoires in COVID-19. Study-level information: There were acute and convalescent COVID-19 samples, and they came from the United States, Italy and Spain. PBMCs, B-cell-depleted T cells, or T cells were the source of the cDNA or gDNA that made up the material.

The data were produced by immunoSEQ multiplex PCR, yet TCRdb's version contains in-frame clones alone and is incomplete. The repertoire consists of roughly 140,000 clones, with 70% to 90% occurring once and the leading ten covering 10% to 15%. V was clipped by 3 bases and J by 9 bases; unmatched bases: 17. Germline V gene lookup returns CDR1 SGHNT and CDR2 YYREEE (reference sequence). This CDR3 is 17 amino acids long. By share of the sample, this clone is medium-sized. This clonotype was sampled from a man aged 60 to 75 with active or convalescent COVID-19. Material for sequencing was peripheral blood. The chain is built from TRBV5-4 and TRBJ2-1; 8 nucleotides line up with TRBD2. The CDR3 here is CASSSPPSAGVYFEQFF. The CDR3 DNA reads TGTGCCAGCAGCTCACCTCCCTCAGCGGGAGTGTATTTTGAGCAGTTCTTC.